This TCR beta chain is from a study of T cells after yellow fever vaccination. The study's findings and limits: Bulk-population clonotypes that are abundant could appear as contaminants in FACS-sorted repertoires. Overall, a small share of clonotypes was seen in both CD4 and CD8 compartments.

TCRdb redid the calling of the 5' RACE reads with MiXCR, one entry per CDR3 protein. The table has about 320,000 distinct CDR3 sequences, around 4.3% seen once; the top ten hold just under 20%. V lost 6 bases, J lost 7 bases, and 5 bases stayed unmatched. CDR1 MDHEN and CDR2 SYDVKM come from the germline V gene. The CDR3 length is 13 residues. For this clonotype: The antigen is undetermined.

The rearrangement joins TRBV28 to TRBJ2-1, with 8 bases matching TRBD2. The clonotype was recovered from a man younger than 30 who received the YFV17D yellow fever vaccine. This sample comprised PBMCs, obtained 15 days after the yellow fever booster vaccination. CDR3 sequence: CASRPGGGNEQFF. The DNA for the CDR3 is TGTGCCAGCAGACCGGGAGGGGGGAATGAGCAGTTCTTC.